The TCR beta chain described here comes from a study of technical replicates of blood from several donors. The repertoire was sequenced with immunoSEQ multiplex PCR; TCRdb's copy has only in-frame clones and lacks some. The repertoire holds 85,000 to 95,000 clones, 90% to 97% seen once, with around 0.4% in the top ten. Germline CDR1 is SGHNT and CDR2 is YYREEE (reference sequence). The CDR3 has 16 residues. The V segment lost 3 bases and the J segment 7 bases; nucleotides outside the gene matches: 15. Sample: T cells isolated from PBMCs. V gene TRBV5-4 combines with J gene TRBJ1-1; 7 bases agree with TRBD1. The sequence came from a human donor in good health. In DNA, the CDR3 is TGTGCCAGCAGCTCCCTCTCCGGGACAGACAAGGGTGAAGCTTTCTTT. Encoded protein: CASSSLSGTDKGEAFF. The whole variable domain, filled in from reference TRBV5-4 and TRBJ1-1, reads ETGVTQSPTHLIKTRGQQVTLRCSSQSGHNTVSWYQQALGQGPQFIFQYYREEENGRGNFPPRFSGLQFPNYSSELNVNALELDDSALYLCASSSLSGTDKGEAFFGQGTRLTVV.